Listed below are T cell receptor beta chains from one sample, sequenced in a study of blood T cell repertoires in COVID-19. Sequencing used immunoSEQ multiplex PCR; TCRdb keeps in-frame clones, though not all of them. The sample lists roughly 140,000 clones, roughly 79% occurring once. Material: peripheral blood. Receptors originate from a human donor with acute or convalescent COVID-19. The donor label of this sample is uncertain. CDR3s include the opening cysteine and the closing phenylalanine or tryptophan. The D gene is left open where the match is weak. The listing skips clone size in some rows; elsewhere it reads once, few, many or a size class.

V	size	D	J	CDR3	DNA
TRBV5-1	.	.	TRBJ1-6	CASSLSGEVSPLHF	TGCGCCAGCAGCCTCTCGGGGGAGGTATCACCCCTCCACTTT
TRBV30	.	TRBD1	TRBJ1-5	CAWSGTGVQPQHF	TGTGCCTGGAGTGGGACAGGGGTTCAGCCCCAGCATTTT
TRBV11-2	.	TRBD1	TRBJ1-4	CASSLVGGVSGKLFF	TGTGCCAGCAGCTTAGTAGGGGGCGTAAGCGGAAAACTGTTTTTT
TRBV6-5	.	TRBD1	TRBJ1-1	CASSYDREENTEAFF	TGTGCCAGCAGTTACGACAGGGAAGAAAACACTGAAGCTTTCTTT
TRBV5-1	few	TRBD1	TRBJ1-1	CASMGQSEAFF	TGCGCCAGCATGGGACAGTCTGAAGCTTTCTTT
TRBV6-5	.	.	TRBJ1-2	CASSLQGAYGYTF	TGTGCCAGCAGTCTACAGGGAGCCTATGGCTACACCTTC
TRBV24-1	few	.	TRBJ1-4	CATSDFQGEKLFF	TGTGCCACCAGTGATTTCCAGGGCGAAAAACTGTTTTTT
TRBV10-3	many	.	TRBJ1-6	CAIRDSNNSPLHF	TGTGCCATCAGAGACAGCAATAATTCACCCCTCCACTTT
TRBV7-2	.	TRBD2	TRBJ2-7	CASSSRWGGSYEQYF	TGTGCCAGCAGCTCCCGGTGGGGGGGCTCCTACGAGCAGTACTTC
TRBV24-1	once	.	TRBJ2-1	CATAGYPYNEQFF	TGTGCCACCGCAGGGTACCCCTACAATGAGCAGTTCTTC
TRBV7-9	many	TRBD1	TRBJ1-2	CASSSSLQGYYGYTF	TGTGCCAGCAGCTCGTCGTTACAGGGGTACTATGGCTACACCTTC
TRBV19	.	TRBD1	TRBJ2-7	CASSIEAGGAGQYF	TGTGCCAGTAGTATAGAGGCAGGGGGCGCAGGGCAGTACTTC
TRBV9	.	.	TRBJ2-7	CASSVATRTEQYF	TGTGCCAGCAGCGTAGCGACTCGAACGGAGCAGTACTTC
TRBV18	.	.	TRBJ2-1	CASSREDEQFF	TGTGCCAGCTCACGGGAGGATGAGCAGTTCTTC
TRBV19	.	TRBD1	TRBJ1-2	CASRPPGQGALLRGYTF	TGTGCCAGTAGACCACCGGGACAGGGGGCGCTTCTCCGGGGCTACACCTTC
TRBV10-2	.	.	TRBJ2-3	CASSSRLEPSTDTQYF	TGCGCCAGCAGTAGCCGACTCGAGCCCAGCACAGATACGCAGTATTTT
TRBV2	few	.	TRBJ2-3	CASSGGGRKTDTQYF	TGTGCCAGCAGTGGGGGGGGGCGCAAGACAGATACGCAGTATTTT
TRBV15	.	.	TRBJ2-7	CATSRATGFSSYEQYF	TGTGCCACCAGCCGAGCGACAGGATTTAGCTCCTACGAGCAGTACTTC
TRBV19	.	.	TRBJ1-4	CASSIVRQPTNEKLFF	TGTGCCAGTAGTATAGTGCGACAGCCAACTAATGAAAAACTGTTTTTT
TRBV10-2	.	.	TRBJ1-2	CATAHPLTGGYTF	TGCGCCACCGCGCACCCCCTAACGGGAGGCTACACCTTC
TRBV6-6	.	.	TRBJ2-1	CASSYYSIGDSGEQFF	TGTGCCAGCAGTTACTACTCGATCGGGGACTCCGGAGAGCAGTTCTTC
TRBV27	.	TRBD2	TRBJ2-1	CASSPERGGIIWEQFF	TGTGCCAGCAGTCCAGAGCGGGGGGGCATTATTTGGGAGCAGTTCTTC